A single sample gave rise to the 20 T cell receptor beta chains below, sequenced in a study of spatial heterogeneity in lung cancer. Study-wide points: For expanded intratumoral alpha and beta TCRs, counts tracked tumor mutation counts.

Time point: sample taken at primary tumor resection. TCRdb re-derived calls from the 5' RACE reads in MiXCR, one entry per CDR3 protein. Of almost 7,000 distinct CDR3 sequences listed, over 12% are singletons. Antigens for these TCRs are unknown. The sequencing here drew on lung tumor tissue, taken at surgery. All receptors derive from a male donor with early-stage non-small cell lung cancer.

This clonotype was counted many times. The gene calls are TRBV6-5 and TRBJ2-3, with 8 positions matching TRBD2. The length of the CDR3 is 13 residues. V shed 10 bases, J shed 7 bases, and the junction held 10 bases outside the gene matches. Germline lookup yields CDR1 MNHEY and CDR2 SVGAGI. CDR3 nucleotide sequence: TGTGCCACCGTAGGGACTAGTGGTTATACGCAGTATTTT. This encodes CATVGTSGYTQYF.

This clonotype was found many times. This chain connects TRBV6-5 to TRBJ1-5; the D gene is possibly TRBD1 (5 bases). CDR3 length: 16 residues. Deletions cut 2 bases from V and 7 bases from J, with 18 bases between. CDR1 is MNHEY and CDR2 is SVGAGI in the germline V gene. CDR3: CASSYGDPGAGQPQHF. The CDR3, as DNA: TGTGCCAGCAGTTACGGGGACCCGGGTGCGGGGCAGCCCCAGCATTTT.

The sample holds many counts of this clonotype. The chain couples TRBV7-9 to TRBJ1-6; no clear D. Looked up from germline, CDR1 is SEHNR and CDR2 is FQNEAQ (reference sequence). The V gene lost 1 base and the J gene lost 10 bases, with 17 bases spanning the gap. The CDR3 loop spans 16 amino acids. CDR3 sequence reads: CASSLGGVVGNSPLHF. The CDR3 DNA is TGTGCCAGCAGCTTAGGTGGAGTCGTGGGGAACTCACCCCTCCACTTT.

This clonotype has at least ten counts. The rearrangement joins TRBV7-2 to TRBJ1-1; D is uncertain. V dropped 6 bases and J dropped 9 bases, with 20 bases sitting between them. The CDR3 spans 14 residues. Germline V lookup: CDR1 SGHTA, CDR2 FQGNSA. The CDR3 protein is CASSLSSGSRKAFF. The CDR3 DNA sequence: TGTGCCAGCAGTCTATCCTCCGGGTCCCGCAAAGCTTTCTTT. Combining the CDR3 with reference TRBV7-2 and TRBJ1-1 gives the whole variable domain GAGVSQSPSNKVTEKGKDVELRCDPISGHTALYWYRQSLGQGLEFLIYFQGNSAPDKSGLPSDRFSAERTGGSVSTLTIQRTQQEDSAVYLCASSLSSGSRKAFFGQGTRLTVV.

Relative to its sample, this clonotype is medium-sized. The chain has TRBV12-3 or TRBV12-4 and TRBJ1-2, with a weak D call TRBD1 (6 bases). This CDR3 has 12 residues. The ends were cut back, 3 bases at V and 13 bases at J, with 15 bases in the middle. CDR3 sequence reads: CASSFSGARVTF. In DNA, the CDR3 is TGTGCCAGCAGTTTCTCGGGGGCACGCGTCACCTTC.

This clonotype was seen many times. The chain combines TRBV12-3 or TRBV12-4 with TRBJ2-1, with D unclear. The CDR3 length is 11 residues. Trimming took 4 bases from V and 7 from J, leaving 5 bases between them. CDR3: CASSSMNEQFF. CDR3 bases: TGTGCCAGCAGTTCTATGAATGAGCAGTTCTTC.

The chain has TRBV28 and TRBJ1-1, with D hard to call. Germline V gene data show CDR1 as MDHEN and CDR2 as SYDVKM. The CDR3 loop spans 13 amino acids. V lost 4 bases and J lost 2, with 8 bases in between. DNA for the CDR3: TGTGCCAGCAGTTCTGTTCCAAACACTGAAGCTTTCTTT. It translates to CASSSVPNTEAFF.

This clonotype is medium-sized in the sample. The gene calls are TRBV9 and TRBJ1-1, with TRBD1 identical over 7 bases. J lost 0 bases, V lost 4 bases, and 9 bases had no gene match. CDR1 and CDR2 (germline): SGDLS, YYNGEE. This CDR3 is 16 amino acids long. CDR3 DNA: TGTGCCAGCAGCTCTAGTTCGAGGGGGCTGAACACTGAAGCTTTCTTT. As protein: CASSSSSRGLNTEAFF.

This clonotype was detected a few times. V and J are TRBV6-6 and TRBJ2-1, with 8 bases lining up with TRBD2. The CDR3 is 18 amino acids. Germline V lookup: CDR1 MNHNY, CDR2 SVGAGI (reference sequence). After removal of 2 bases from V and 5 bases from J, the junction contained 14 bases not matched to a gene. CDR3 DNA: TGTGCCAGCAGTTACCCGCTTAGCGGGAATCGACCGGACAATGAGCAGTTCTTC. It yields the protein CASSYPLSGNRPDNEQFF.

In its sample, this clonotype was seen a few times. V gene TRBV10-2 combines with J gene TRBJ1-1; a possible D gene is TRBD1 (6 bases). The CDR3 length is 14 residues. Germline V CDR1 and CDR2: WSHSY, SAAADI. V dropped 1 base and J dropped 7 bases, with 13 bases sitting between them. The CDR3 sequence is CASSEYGGGSEAFF. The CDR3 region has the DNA TGCGCCAGCAGTGAGTATGGAGGGGGTAGTGAAGCTTTCTTT.

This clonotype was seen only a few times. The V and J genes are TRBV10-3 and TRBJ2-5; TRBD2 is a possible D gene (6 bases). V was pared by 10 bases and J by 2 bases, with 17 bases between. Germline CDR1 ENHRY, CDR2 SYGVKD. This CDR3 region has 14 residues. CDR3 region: CASTLIRGQETQYF. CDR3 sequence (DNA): TGTGCCAGCACCTTGATACGGGGGCAAGAGACCCAGTACTTC.

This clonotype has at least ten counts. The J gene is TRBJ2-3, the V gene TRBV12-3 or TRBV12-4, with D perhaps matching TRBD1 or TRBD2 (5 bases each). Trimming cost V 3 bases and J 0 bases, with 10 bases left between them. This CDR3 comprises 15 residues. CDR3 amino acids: CASSFGALSTDTQYF. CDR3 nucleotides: TGTGCCAGCAGTTTCGGGGCGTTGAGCACAGATACGCAGTATTTT.

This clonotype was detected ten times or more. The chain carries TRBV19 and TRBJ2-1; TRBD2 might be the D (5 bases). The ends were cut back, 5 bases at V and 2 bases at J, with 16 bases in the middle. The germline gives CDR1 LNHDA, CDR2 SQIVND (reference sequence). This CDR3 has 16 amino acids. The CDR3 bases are TGTGCCAGTAGTCTCGCGTCTAGCCTCACCTACAATGAGCAGTTCTTC. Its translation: CASSLASSLTYNEQFF.

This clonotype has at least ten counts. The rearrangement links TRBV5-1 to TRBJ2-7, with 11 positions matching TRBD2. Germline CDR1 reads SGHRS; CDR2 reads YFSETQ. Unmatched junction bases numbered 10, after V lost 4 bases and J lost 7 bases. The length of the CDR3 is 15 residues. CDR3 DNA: TGCGCCAGCAGCCCCCTACTAGCGGGAGATATAGAGCAGTACTTC. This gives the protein CASSPLLAGDIEQYF.

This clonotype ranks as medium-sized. CDR3 in amino acids: CASSSTDTQYF. In DNA, the CDR3 is TGCGCCAGCAGTAGCACAGATACGCAGTATTTT. This chain links TRBV10-2 with TRBJ2-3, with D uncertain. V lost 5 bases to trimming and J lost 0 bases, with 0 bases between them. This CDR3 has 11 residues. Germline loops: CDR1 WSHSY, CDR2 SAAADI.

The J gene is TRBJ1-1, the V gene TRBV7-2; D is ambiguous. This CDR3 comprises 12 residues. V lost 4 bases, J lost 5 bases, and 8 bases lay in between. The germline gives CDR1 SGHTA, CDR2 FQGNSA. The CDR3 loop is CASSSAGTEAFF. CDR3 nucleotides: TGTGCCAGCAGCTCGGCTGGGACTGAAGCTTTCTTT.

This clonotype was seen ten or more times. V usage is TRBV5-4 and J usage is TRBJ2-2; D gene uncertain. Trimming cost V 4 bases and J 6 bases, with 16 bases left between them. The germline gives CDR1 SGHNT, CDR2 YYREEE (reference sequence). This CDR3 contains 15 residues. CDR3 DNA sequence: TGTGCCAGCAGCCAAAGGTTGGAGAAGGCCGGGGAGCTGTTTTTT. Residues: CASSQRLEKAGELFF.

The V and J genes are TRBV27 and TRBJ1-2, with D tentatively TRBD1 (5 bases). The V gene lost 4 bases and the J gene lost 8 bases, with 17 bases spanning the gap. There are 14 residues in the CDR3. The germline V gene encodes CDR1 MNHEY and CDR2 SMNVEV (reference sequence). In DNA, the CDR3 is TGTGCCAGCAGTTCCTCTCCCCGGGGGAAGGGCTACACCTTC. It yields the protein CASSSSPRGKGYTF.

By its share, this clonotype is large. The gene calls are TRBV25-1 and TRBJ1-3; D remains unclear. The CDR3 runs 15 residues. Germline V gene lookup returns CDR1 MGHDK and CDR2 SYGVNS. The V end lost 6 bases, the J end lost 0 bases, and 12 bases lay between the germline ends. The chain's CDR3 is CASRATPVSGNTIYF. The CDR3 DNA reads TGTGCCAGCAGAGCGACACCAGTCTCTGGAAACACCATATATTTT.

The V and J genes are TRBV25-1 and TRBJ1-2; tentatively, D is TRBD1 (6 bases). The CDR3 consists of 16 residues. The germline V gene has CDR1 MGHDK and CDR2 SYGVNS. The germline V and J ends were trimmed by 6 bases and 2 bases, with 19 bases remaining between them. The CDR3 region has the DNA TGTGCCAGCAGCCCCCGGGGGACAAAGGCGAACTATGGCTACACCTTC. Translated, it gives CASSPRGTKANYGYTF.